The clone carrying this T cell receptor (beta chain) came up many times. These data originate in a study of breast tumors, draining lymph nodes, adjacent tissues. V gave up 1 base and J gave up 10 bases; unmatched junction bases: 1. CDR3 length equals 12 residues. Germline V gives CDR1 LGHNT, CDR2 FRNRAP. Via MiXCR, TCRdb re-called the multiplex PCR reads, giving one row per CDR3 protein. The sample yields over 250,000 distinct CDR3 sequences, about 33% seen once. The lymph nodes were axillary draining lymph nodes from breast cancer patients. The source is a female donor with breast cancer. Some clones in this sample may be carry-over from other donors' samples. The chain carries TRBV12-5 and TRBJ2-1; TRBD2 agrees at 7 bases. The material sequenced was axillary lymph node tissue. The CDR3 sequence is CASGLDSGEQFF. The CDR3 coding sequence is TGTGCTAGTGGTTTGGATAGCGGGGAGCAGTTCTTC.